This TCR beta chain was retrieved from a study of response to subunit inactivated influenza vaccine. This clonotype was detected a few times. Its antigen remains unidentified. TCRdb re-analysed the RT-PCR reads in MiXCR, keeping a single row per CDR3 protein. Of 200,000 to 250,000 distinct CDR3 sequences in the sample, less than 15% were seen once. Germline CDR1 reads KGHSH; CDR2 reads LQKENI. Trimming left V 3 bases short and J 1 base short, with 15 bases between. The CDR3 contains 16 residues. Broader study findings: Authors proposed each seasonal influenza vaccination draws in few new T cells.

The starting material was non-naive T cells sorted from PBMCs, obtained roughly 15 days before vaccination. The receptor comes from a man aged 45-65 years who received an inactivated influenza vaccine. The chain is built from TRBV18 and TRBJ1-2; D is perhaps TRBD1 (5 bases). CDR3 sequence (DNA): TGTGCCAGCTCACCCCCCTTTACAGGACATAACTATGGCTACACCTTC. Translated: CASSPPFTGHNYGYTF.